Here is one TCR beta chain with its context. Germline V gives CDR1 MNHEY, CDR2 SVGEGT. V gave up 6 bases and J gave up 4 bases, with 26 bases separating them. The CDR3 contains 18 residues. This record belongs to a study of blood T cell repertoires in COVID-19. Turning to the study itself: Donors in the United States, Italy and Spain gave samples during acute or convalescent COVID-19. T cells, B-cell-depleted T cells, or PBMCs supplied cDNA or gDNA.

Per the original data handling: For nucleated cells, counts were estimated from reference gene primer amplification. Data came from immunoSEQ multiplex PCR; TCRdb stores just in-frame clones and leaves some out. The D gene and trimming were derived from the DNA, and the V and J assignments and clone size from that table. Of roughly 110,000 clones listed, roughly 80% are singletons. Sequencing was done on a sample of peripheral blood. The sequence derives from a human donor in a cohort sampled during active COVID-19. V gene TRBV6-2 or TRBV6-3 combines with J gene TRBJ2-3; unclear D gene. The CDR3 is CASSRPAVTLNGPDTQYF. The CDR3, as DNA: TGTGCCAGCAGCCGGCCAGCAGTTACCCTTAATGGGCCAGATACGCAGTATTTT.